The 14 T cell receptor beta chains reported below all come from one sample, sequenced in a study of T-cell memory formation after mild COVID-19. TCRdb ran MiXCR on the 5' RACE reads and lists one entry per CDR3 protein. Here the sample spans about 350,000 distinct CDR3 sequences, roughly 13% being singletons. Sequenced sample: PBMCs or a T cell subset sorted from them (not recorded which). These receptors originate from a man aged 18 to 29 who had mild COVID-19 (a few samples of this study predate the infection). Cell type and time point are not known.

The sample holds a few counts of this clonotype. The chain carries TRBV4-1 and TRBJ2-3, with D unclear. V lost 1 base to trimming and J lost 2 bases, with 7 bases between them. Germline CDR1 reads MGHRA; CDR2 reads YSYEKL. The CDR3 runs to 14 residues. CDR3 residues: CASSQGVYTDTQYF. As DNA, the CDR3 is TGCGCCAGCAGCCAAGGGGTCTACACAGATACGCAGTATTTT.

This chain joins TRBV9 and TRBJ2-2, with D possibly TRBD1 on 6 matching bases. V was cut by 4 bases and J by 0 bases, with 10 bases left in between. There are 15 residues in the CDR3. Germline loops: CDR1 SGDLS, CDR2 YYNGEE. The CDR3 loop is CASSRGQSNTGELFF. CDR3 nucleotides: TGTGCCAGCAGCCGCGGACAGTCGAACACCGGGGAGCTGTTTTTT. The full variable domain, its missing parts supplied by reference TRBV9 and TRBJ2-2, is DSGVTQTPKHLITATGQRVTLRCSPRSGDLSVYWYQQSLDQGLQFLIQYYNGEERAKGNILERFSAQQFPDLHSELNLSSLELGDSALYFCASSRGQSNTGELFFGEGSRLTVL.

This clonotype turned up a few times. The chain recombines TRBV4-3 with TRBJ1-2, with D possibly being TRBD1 (5 bases). The germline V gene encodes CDR1 LGHNA and CDR2 YSLEER. The CDR3 length is 15 residues. V was pared by 0 bases and J by 3 bases, with 11 bases between. Here the CDR3 DNA reads TGCGCCAGCAGCCAAGATCAAGGACACCACTATGGCTACACCTTC. Its protein is CASSQDQGHHYGYTF.

The V call is TRBV5-5, the J call TRBJ1-2; 7 positions agree with TRBD1. The J segment lost 8 bases and the V segment lost 7 bases, leaving 8 bases of the junction unmatched. The germline CDR1 and CDR2 sequences are SGHKS and YYEKEE (reference sequence). The CDR3 length is 12 residues. CDR3 sequence reads: CASQEGGYGYTF. The CDR3 coding sequence is TGTGCCAGCCAGGAAGGGGGCTACGGCTACACCTTC.

This clonotype was detected only a few times. V usage is TRBV25-1 and J usage is TRBJ2-3; D is unclear. V lost 0 bases to trimming and J lost 0 bases, with 7 bases between them. CDR1 and CDR2 from the germline V gene are MGHDK and SYGVNS. The CDR3 sequence is 15 residues long. The DNA for the CDR3 is TGTGCCAGCAGTGAATACCCCCGTAGCACAGATACGCAGTATTTT. Translating gives CASSEYPRSTDTQYF.

The chain has TRBV7-9 and TRBJ2-4; D is uncertain. The V end was cut by 5 bases, the J end by 1 base, with 15 bases between. Germline V gene data show CDR1 as SEHNR and CDR2 as FQNEAQ (reference sequence). This CDR3 region has 16 residues. The CDR3 loop is CASSHDILGAKNIQYF. The CDR3 nucleotides read TGTGCCAGCAGCCACGACATCCTCGGGGCCAAAAACATTCAGTACTTC.

This clonotype was picked up many times. The rearrangement joins TRBV4-1 to TRBJ1-5; D not certain. V lost 0 bases to trimming and J lost 3 bases, with 3 bases between them. Germline CDR1 MGHRA, CDR2 YSYEKL. The CDR3 is made up of 13 amino acids. CDR3 DNA: TGCGCCAGCAGCCAAGAGCCCAATCAGCCCCAGCATTTT. This translates into CASSQEPNQPQHF.

The gene calls are TRBV4-3 and TRBJ2-7; TRBD1 or TRBD2 may be the D gene (5 bases each). Trimming pared 1 base from V and 3 bases from J, leaving 13 bases between. The CDR3 extends over 15 amino acids. CDR1 is LGHNA and CDR2 is YSLEER in the germline V gene. The DNA for the CDR3 is TGCGCCAGCAGCCAAGCCGGGACCCCAGGCTACGAGCAGTACTTC. Its protein product is CASSQAGTPGYEQYF.

The rearrangement joins TRBV20-1 to TRBJ1-1; no definite D call. Germline V gene data show CDR1 as DFQATT and CDR2 as SNEGSKA (reference sequence). The CDR3 loop spans 11 amino acids. Trimming took 7 bases from V and 6 from J, leaving 12 bases between them. The CDR3 is CSVTVRSEAFF. The DNA for the CDR3 is TGCAGTGTCACGGTGAGGTCTGAAGCTTTCTTT.

This clonotype was detected only a few times. The chain recombines TRBV29-1 with TRBJ1-1; 10 bases match TRBD1. The germline V gene encodes CDR1 SQVTM and CDR2 ANQGSEA. The CDR3 runs to 15 residues. V lost 3 bases and J lost 5; bases outside the gene matches: 9. CDR3 region: CSVDNPGQGGTEAFF. The CDR3 nucleotides read TGCAGCGTTGATAATCCAGGACAGGGGGGTACTGAAGCTTTCTTT.

The table lists this clonotype with a few counts. The rearrangement joins TRBV25-1 to TRBJ2-5; weak D call: TRBD1 (6 bases). Trimming shortened V by 5 bases and J by 5 bases, and 18 bases separated the two germline ends. The CDR3 is made up of 15 amino acids. Germline values: CDR1 MGHDK, CDR2 SYGVNS. The CDR3: CASSFTGSARETQYF. In DNA, the CDR3 is TGTGCCAGCAGTTTCACAGGGAGCGCCCGGGAGACCCAGTACTTC.

The chain recombines TRBV15 with TRBJ2-1; 8 nucleotides match TRBD1. Germline V lookup: CDR1 LNHNV, CDR2 YYDKDF (reference sequence). The CDR3 contains 15 residues. V shed 0 bases, J shed 5 bases, and the junction held 3 bases outside the gene matches. The CDR3, as DNA: TGTGCCACCAGCAGAGATTGGACAGGGAACAATGAGCAGTTCTTC. Its protein is CATSRDWTGNNEQFF. Together with reference TRBV15 and TRBJ2-1, the CDR3 gives the full variable domain: DAMVIQNPRYQVTQFGKPVTLSCSQTLNHNVMYWYQQKSSQAPKLLFHYYDKDFNNEADTPDNFQSRRPNTSFCFLDIRSPGLGDTAMYLCATSRDWTGNNEQFFGPGTRLTVL.

This clonotype was picked up many times. V is TRBV5-1 and J is TRBJ2-7; D remains ambiguous. V shed 4 bases and J shed 2 bases, with 7 bases lying between them. Germline values: CDR1 SGHRS, CDR2 YFSETQ. The CDR3 length is 12 residues. The CDR3 sequence is CASSREPYEQYF. The CDR3 nucleotides are TGCGCCAGCAGCCGTGAACCCTACGAGCAGTACTTC.

Only a few counts were recorded for this clonotype. CDR3 DNA: TGTGCCAGCAGTGCGTTTCTAAGCACAGATACGCAGTATTTT. This encodes CASSAFLSTDTQYF. The chain employs TRBV2 and TRBJ2-3; no firm D call. Trimming pared 4 bases from V and 0 bases from J, leaving 8 bases between. The CDR3 totals 14 residues. From germline, CDR1 is SNHLY and CDR2 FYNNEI.